Listed below are T cell receptor beta chains from one sample, sequenced in a study of identical twins. TCRdb re-derived calls from the 5' RACE reads in MiXCR, one entry per CDR3 protein. The repertoire has around 490,000 distinct CDR3 sequences, about 16% of them found once; the top ten carry 0.44%. The same sample was also used in a study of yellow fever vaccine responses in identical twins.

Sequences were obtained from CD4+ T cells sorted from blood. These receptor sequences come from a woman under 30 in good health. The CDR3 runs from the conserved cysteine through the conserved F or W. A D gene is named only where the DNA matches it firmly. Size tells how often a clone was seen (once, few, many) or the class of an expanded clone, and some rows leave it out.

NA	TRBV13	TRBJ2-1	NA	TGTGCCAGCAGCTTATCCGGATTTAGTGAGCAGTTCTTC	CASSLSGFSEQFF
few	TRBV24-1	TRBJ2-5	TRBD2	TGTGCCACCAGTTCATCGACTAGCGGGAGGAGAGAGACCCAGTACTTC	CATSSSTSGRRETQYF
few	TRBV4-1	TRBJ2-5	NA	TGCGCCAGCAGCCAAGCGAGGGAGCTACAAGAGACCCAGTACTTC	CASSQARELQETQYF
NA	TRBV2	TRBJ2-1	TRBD2	TGTGCCAGCGCCCGAAGGGGCCTACTAGCGGGGACCTACAATGAGCAGTTCTTC	CASARRGLLAGTYNEQFF
few	TRBV10-3	TRBJ2-3	TRBD2	TGTGCCATCAGTGAGACCGCTAGCGGGGGGACTAGAGATACGCAGTATTTT	CAISETASGGTRDTQYF
NA	TRBV28	TRBJ2-1	NA	TGTGCCAGCACTCTAACGGGACCACCGTACAATGAGCAGTTCTTC	CASTLTGPPYNEQFF
NA	TRBV4-2	TRBJ2-7	TRBD1	TGTGCCAGCAGCCATGATCCAGGGGGAGAGCAGTACTTC	CASSHDPGGEQYF
NA	TRBV4-1	TRBJ1-2	TRBD1	TGCGCCAGCAGGCAACCCGGGACAGGGGCTAACTATGGCTACACCTTC	CASRQPGTGANYGYTF
few	TRBV12-3/TRBV12-4	TRBJ1-5	NA	TGTGCCAGCAGTTTAGCCTACATCCGGCCCCAGCATTTT	CASSLAYIRPQHF
NA	TRBV5-1	TRBJ2-3	TRBD1	TGCGCCAGCAGCAGAAATGGACAGGGGAGGGTTGCAGATACGCAGTATTTT	CASSRNGQGRVADTQYF
NA	TRBV3-1	TRBJ2-3	NA	TGTGCCAGCAGCCGATCCGGGACCGGCGAGGCGCAGTATTTT	CASSRSGTGEAQYF
few	TRBV10-3	TRBJ2-3	NA	TGTGCCATCAGTGAGTCCGGGACCGCAGATACGCAGTATTTT	CAISESGTADTQYF
few	TRBV20-1	TRBJ2-1	TRBD2	TGCAGTGCTAAGCCCGGGGTAGCGGGATTCAATGAGCAGTTCTTC	CSAKPGVAGFNEQFF
few	TRBV5-1	TRBJ2-1	NA	TGCGCCAGCAGCTTCGACGGCTCCTACAATGAGCAGTTCTTC	CASSFDGSYNEQFF
few	TRBV6-2/TRBV6-3	TRBJ2-1	TRBD2	TGTGCCAGCAGTTACTCCTGGCCGAGCGGGATATGGGGTGAGCAGTTCTTC	CASSYSWPSGIWGEQFF
NA	TRBV20-1	TRBJ2-1	TRBD2	TGCAGTGGGGTAGGCGGGAGAACCTCCTACAATGAGCAGTTCTTC	CSGVGGRTSYNEQFF
few	TRBV10-3	TRBJ2-2	NA	TGTGCCATCAGTGAGTCGGGGGAGGACACCGGGGAGCTGTTTTTT	CAISESGEDTGELFF
few	TRBV20-1	TRBJ1-6	TRBD1	TGCAGTGCTAGAAAAGACAGGGCCGATTCACCCCTCCACTTT	CSARKDRADSPLHF
NA	TRBV29-1	TRBJ2-2	TRBD1	TGCAGCGTCGGACAGGGGGCCGGGGAGCTGTTTTTT	CSVGQGAGELFF
medium-sized	TRBV12-3/TRBV12-4	TRBJ1-5	NA	TGTGCCAGCGGGGCTAGCAATCAGCCCCAGCATTTT	CASGASNQPQHF
few	TRBV20-1	TRBJ2-1	NA	TGCAGTGCTAGGAAAGACAGAAACAATGAGCAGTTCTTC	CSARKDRNNEQFF
few	TRBV12-3/TRBV12-4	TRBJ2-4	NA	TGTGCCAGCAGCCTCGGGCAGGTTTCCATTCAGTACTTC	CASSLGQVSIQYF
NA	TRBV28	TRBJ2-3	TRBD2	TGTGCCAGCACTAGCGGGGGGGCCGGAGATACGCAGTATTTT	CASTSGGAGDTQYF
many	TRBV12-3/TRBV12-4	TRBJ2-2	NA	TGTGCCAGCAGTTTTAGTCTAGAGAACACCGGGGAGCTGTTTTTT	CASSFSLENTGELFF
many	TRBV11-2	TRBJ2-1	NA	TGTGCCAGCAGTCTTCCTAGGGGGATGCTCTACAATGAGCAGTTCTTC	CASSLPRGMLYNEQFF
many	TRBV3-1	TRBJ1-2	NA	TGTGCCAGCAGCGAAGGCCTCTATGGCTACACCTTC	CASSEGLYGYTF
few	TRBV10-3	TRBJ2-1	TRBD1	TGTGCCATCATCAGGGGGAATGAGCAGTTCTTC	CAIIRGNEQFF
NA	TRBV3-1	TRBJ2-3	TRBD2	TGTGCCAGCAGCCTGACTAGCGGCGCTAGCACAGATACGCAGTATTTT	CASSLTSGASTDTQYF
few	TRBV12-3/TRBV12-4	TRBJ2-5	NA	TGTGCCAGCAGCCCTCCCGGCGTAGGGTGGGGAAAATCCGGGACCCAGTACTTC	CASSPPGVGWGKSGTQYF
few	TRBV5-1	TRBJ2-1	NA	TGCGCCAGCAGCCGGGACTTTAGCTCCTACAATGAGCAGTTCTTC	CASSRDFSSYNEQFF
NA	TRBV20-1	TRBJ2-3	NA	TGCAGTGCTGATTCGGCGTCTAGCACAGATACGCAGTATTTT	CSADSASSTDTQYF
NA	TRBV29-1	TRBJ1-1	NA	TGCAGCGTTAACAGAGTCATGAACACTGAAGCTTTCTTT	CSVNRVMNTEAFF
NA	TRBV12-3/TRBV12-4	TRBJ2-5	TRBD1	TGTGCCAGCGCGGACAGGGCGAGAGGAGAGACCCAGTACTTC	CASADRARGETQYF
few	TRBV5-1	TRBJ2-2	NA	TGCGCCAGCGCCTCGGGAGAGAACACCGGGGAGCTGTTTTTT	CASASGENTGELFF
few	TRBV4-1	TRBJ1-6	NA	TGCGCCAGCTCGGGAGAAGATTCACCCCTCCACTTT	CASSGEDSPLHF
NA	TRBV3-1	TRBJ2-3	TRBD2	TGTGCCAGCAGCCAAGCCGGACTAGTTTGGGGCACAGATACGCAGTATTTT	CASSQAGLVWGTDTQYF
NA	TRBV2	TRBJ2-7	TRBD1	TGTGCCAGCAGTGGGACAGGGGCCCGGTCCGAGCAGTACTTC	CASSGTGARSEQYF
NA	TRBV28	TRBJ1-2	TRBD1	TGTGCCAGCAGCTACCAGGGGACAGGGAATGGCTACACCTTC	CASSYQGTGNGYTF
NA	TRBV20-1	TRBJ2-1	TRBD1	TGCAGTGCTACAACGGCCGGGACAGGGACCTACAATGAGCAGTTCTTC	CSATTAGTGTYNEQFF
NA	TRBV19	TRBJ2-3	TRBD1	TGTGCCAGTAGTATAGTCGGGACAGGGAGCACAGATACGCAGTATTTT	CASSIVGTGSTDTQYF
few	TRBV15	TRBJ2-1	NA	TGTGCCACCAGCAGAGATAGAGTTCGAGGGGCGGGACACGGGTTCTTC	CATSRDRVRGAGHGFF
few	TRBV20-1	TRBJ1-4	NA	TGCAGTGCTAGGTACACCAATGAAAAACTGTTTTTT	CSARYTNEKLFF
NA	TRBV12-3/TRBV12-4	TRBJ2-2	NA	TGTGCCAGCGGGGGGCTTGAGAACGCGAACACCGGGGAGCTGTTTTTT	CASGGLENANTGELFF
NA	TRBV7-9	TRBJ2-2	TRBD1	TGTGCCCATACAGGGGAGAACACCGGGGAGCTGTTTTTT	CAHTGENTGELFF
NA	TRBV20-1	TRBJ1-1	NA	TGCAGTGTGGGACATGTGAACACTGAAGCTTTCTTT	CSVGHVNTEAFF
NA	TRBV2	TRBJ2-3	TRBD1	TGTGCCAGCAGTGGCACAGGGGCGAGCACAGATACGCAGTATTTT	CASSGTGASTDTQYF
NA	TRBV10-2	TRBJ2-3	TRBD2	TGCGCCAGCAGCGACCGCGGGCTAGCGGGAGGGGGCACAGATACGCAGTATTTT	CASSDRGLAGGGTDTQYF
NA	TRBV20-1	TRBJ1-1	NA	TGCAGTGCTAGTTGGGCGGGGTCTGAAGCTTTCTTT	CSASWAGSEAFF
NA	TRBV19	TRBJ2-1	NA	TGTGCCAGTAGTATAGGTAGAAACAATGAGCAGTTCTTC	CASSIGRNNEQFF
NA	TRBV5-5	TRBJ2-3	NA	TGTGCCAGCAGCTTAGGAGTCACTTGGGATACGCAGTATTTT	CASSLGVTWDTQYF
few	TRBV20-1	TRBJ2-5	TRBD2	TGCAGTCTCCCCGGTAGCGGGAGGGCCGGAGAGACCCAGTACTTC	CSLPGSGRAGETQYF